The 24 T cell receptor beta chains reported below all come from one sample, sequenced in a study of TIL therapy for anti-PD-1-resistant metastatic lung cancer. The libraries were made with immunoSEQ v3. TCRdb's table, derived via immunoSEQ multiplex PCR, lists solely in-frame clones and lacks some. The sample comprises a few thousand clones, 60% to 65% of which are singletons, and 8.5% to 10% rests with the top ten. Time point indicated: pre-treatment sample, taken before nivolumab and TIL therapy. The tumor samples were excised metastases, mostly pleural nodules or supraclavicular lymph nodes. Sequenced here: tumor tissue, sampled at baseline. These receptors came from a man between 65 and 79 years old with non-small cell lung cancer.

This rearrangement joins TRBV5-1 to TRBJ1-2, with 7 bases lining up with TRBD1. The germline V gene encodes CDR1 SGHRS and CDR2 YFSETQ. The CDR3 consists of 14 residues. V trimming: 3 bases; J trimming: 4 bases; junction bases outside the gene matches: 6. The CDR3 loop reads CASSYGQVLYGYTF. In nucleotides, the CDR3 is TGCGCCAGCAGCTACGGACAGGTCCTCTATGGCTACACCTTC.

Points on this clone: The sample has other DNA sequences that encode this CDR3 too. This chain joins TRBV5-1 and TRBJ2-7; no clear D gene. Deletions cut 8 bases from V and 6 bases from J, with 18 bases between. Per germline, CDR1 SGHRS and CDR2 YFSETQ. This CDR3 is 13 amino acids long. CDR3 sequence: CASSRDPSSEQYF. DNA for the CDR3: TGCGCCAGTAGCCGCGACCCTAGTAGCGAGCAGTACTTC.

This clone was recorded a few times. The rearrangement joins TRBV11-3 to TRBJ2-7; TRBD1 agrees at 9 bases. Germline CDR1 reads SGHNT; CDR2 reads YENEEA. V lost 6 bases, J lost 7 bases, and 16 bases stayed unmatched. The length of the CDR3 is 16 residues. CDR3 sequence (DNA): TGTGCCAGCAGTCTCGAACCGGGACAGGGACCTTGGGAGCAGTACTTC. As protein: CASSLEPGQGPWEQYF.

Only one count was recorded for this clone. This chain joins TRBV9 and TRBJ2-3, with TRBD2 matching over 11 bases. Germline CDR1 SGDLS, CDR2 YYNGEE. The ends lost 4 bases at V and 4 bases at J; junction bases unmatched: 8. The CDR3 loop spans 16 amino acids. CDR3 in amino acids: CASSPLAGGSADTQYF. DNA of the CDR3: TGTGCCAGCAGCCCCCTAGCGGGAGGATCAGCAGATACGCAGTATTTT.

This clone was detected a few times. V and J are TRBV27 and TRBJ1-6; no definite D call. Trimming cost V 2 bases and J 10 bases, with 12 bases left between them. Germline-derived CDR1 and CDR2 are MNHEY and SMNVEV (reference sequence). The CDR3 consists of 14 residues. CDR3 region: CASSLNGVRSPLHF. CDR3 in DNA: TGTGCCAGCAGTTTAAATGGGGTACGCTCACCCCTCCACTTT.

The chain employs TRBV29-1 and TRBJ1-1; the D gene is possibly TRBD1 (5 bases). Germline V gene sequence: CDR1 SQVTM, CDR2 ANQGSEA. Deletions cut 4 bases from V and 4 bases from J, with 16 bases between. This CDR3 comprises 14 residues. The CDR3 DNA follows: TGCAGCGTTGGAGCAGGGCATGGGGTCACTGAAGCTTTCTTT. Its protein is CSVGAGHGVTEAFF.

The chain is built from TRBV29-1 and TRBJ2-1, with D perhaps TRBD1 or TRBD2 (5 bases each). The V end lost 6 bases, the J end lost 9 bases, and 15 bases lay between the germline ends. Germline loops: CDR1 SQVTM, CDR2 ANQGSEA. This CDR3 is 12 amino acids long. CDR3 nucleotide sequence: TGCAGCGTCTTAGGGAAGGGGACTGAGCAGTTCTTC. Encoded protein: CSVLGKGTEQFF.

This chain links TRBV5-4 with TRBJ1-2, with D maybe TRBD1 (6 bases). This CDR3 has 14 amino acids. Germline V gives CDR1 SGHNT, CDR2 YYREEE (reference sequence). Trimming stripped 2 bases from V and 2 bases from J, with 10 bases between. Written as DNA, the CDR3 is TGTGCCAGCAGCTTACTGGACAGAAACTATGGCTACACCTTC. It specifies CASSLLDRNYGYTF.

This chain connects TRBV30 to TRBJ1-3; no firm D call. The CDR3 has 15 residues. Germline CDR1 and CDR2: GTSNPN and SVGIG (reference sequence). The V and J ends lost 0 bases and 0 bases respectively, with 9 bases between them. CDR3 protein: CAWSVGSISGNTIYF. The CDR3 coding sequence is TGTGCCTGGAGTGTAGGCAGTATCTCTGGAAACACCATATATTTT.

This clone was counted between two and nine times. V is TRBV28 and J is TRBJ1-3; D might be TRBD1 (5 bases). CDR3 length: 15 amino acids. CDR1 and CDR2 from the germline V gene are MDHEN and SYDVKM. V lost 3 bases and J lost 4, with 13 bases in between. The CDR3 here is CASSFLWGVGNTIYF. In DNA form, the CDR3 reads TGTGCCAGCAGTTTTCTGTGGGGCGTGGGAAACACCATATATTTT.

The chain uses TRBV5-1 and TRBJ2-7, with TRBD2 identical over 9 bases. The CDR3 spans 16 residues. Germline CDR1 reads SGHRS; CDR2 reads YFSETQ. V gave up 4 bases and J gave up 2 bases; unmatched junction bases: 10. This chain's CDR3 is CASSPTLASGTYEQYF. In nucleotides, the CDR3 is TGCGCCAGCAGCCCCACCCTAGCTAGCGGGACCTACGAGCAGTACTTC.

This chain uses TRBV7-6 with TRBJ2-1; 9 bases map to TRBD1. Trimming took 5 bases from V and 4 from J; bases not matched to a gene: 6. This CDR3 comprises 15 residues. Per germline, CDR1 SGHVS and CDR2 FNYEAQ. The CDR3 loop reads CASSPRDRDYNEQFF. DNA for the CDR3: TGTGCCAGCAGCCCCCGGGACAGGGATTACAATGAGCAGTTCTTC.

The V and J genes are TRBV6-5 and TRBJ2-1, with 11 positions matching TRBD2. The CDR3 is 16 amino acids. Germline V CDR1 and CDR2: MNHEY, SVGAGI. The J segment lost 4 bases and the V segment lost 0 bases, leaving 2 bases of the junction unmatched. The CDR3 loop is CASSYSGLAEYNEQFF. Written as DNA, the CDR3 is TGTGCCAGCAGTTACTCGGGACTAGCGGAATACAATGAGCAGTTCTTC.

The chain combines TRBV7-3 with TRBJ2-2; perhaps TRBD1 as D (5 bases). In germline, CDR1 is SGHTA, CDR2 FQGTGA. CDR3 length equals 12 residues. V was clipped by 8 bases and J by 1 base, with 5 bases between them. The CDR3 protein is CASGQNTGELFF. Here the CDR3 DNA reads TGTGCCAGCGGACAGAACACCGGGGAGCTGTTTTTT.

The V gene is TRBV6-5, the J gene TRBJ2-2, with D maybe TRBD2 (5 bases). In germline, CDR1 is MNHEY, CDR2 SVGAGI. Trimming stripped 5 bases from V and 5 bases from J, with 6 bases between. There are 12 residues in the CDR3. The CDR3 here is CASSGLTGELFF. For the CDR3, the DNA is TGTGCCAGCAGTGGACTTACCGGGGAGCTGTTTTTT.

This chain joins TRBV7-2 and TRBJ2-1; D is unresolved. V lost 0 bases, J lost 6 bases, and 9 bases lay in between. CDR1 and CDR2 from the germline V gene are SGHTA and FQGNSA. The CDR3 has 14 amino acids. The CDR3 bases are TGTGCCAGCAGCTTAGCCTCAGAGGTCAATGAGCAGTTCTTC. This encodes CASSLASEVNEQFF.

This clone occurred a few times. The chain is built from TRBV5-1 and TRBJ1-1; D is ambiguous. Germline loops: CDR1 SGHRS, CDR2 YFSETQ. Trimming left V 0 bases short and J 0 bases short, with 9 bases between. The CDR3 loop spans 15 amino acids. The CDR3: CASSLVDGMNTEAFF. DNA for the CDR3: TGCGCCAGCAGCTTGGTGGACGGTATGAACACTGAAGCTTTCTTT.

The sample holds one count of this clone. This rearrangement joins TRBV7-9 to TRBJ2-1, with 13 bases identical to TRBD2. The CDR3 is 17 residues long. V shed 1 base and J 4 bases; nucleotides not matched to a gene: 4. In germline, CDR1 is SEHNR, CDR2 FQNEAQ (reference sequence). Here the CDR3 reads CASSLVLAGGLYNEQFF. Here the CDR3 DNA reads TGTGCCAGCAGCTTAGTACTAGCGGGAGGGCTTTACAATGAGCAGTTCTTC. Combining the CDR3 with reference TRBV7-9 and TRBJ2-1 gives the whole variable domain DTGVSQNPRHKITKRGQNVTFRCDPISEHNRLYWYRQTLGQGPEFLTYFQNEAQLEKSRLLSDRFSAERPKGSFSTLEIQRTEQGDSAMYLCASSLVLAGGLYNEQFFGPGTRLTVL.

This chain links TRBV19 with TRBJ1-1; D may be TRBD1 (5 bases). The CDR3 sequence is 14 residues long. Germline CDR1 LNHDA, CDR2 SQIVND (reference sequence). Trimming pared 4 bases from V and 4 bases from J, leaving 13 bases between. DNA of the CDR3: TGTGCCAGTAGTAAGGGACGGGGGGTCACTGAAGCTTTCTTT. Translated, it gives CASSKGRGVTEAFF.

This clone was observed a few times. Other DNA sequences in the sample encode the same CDR3. V and J are TRBV29-1 and TRBJ1-5; D is perhaps TRBD1 (5 bases). The ends were cut back, 6 bases at V and 1 base at J, with 13 bases in the middle. CDR1 SQVTM and CDR2 ANQGSEA come from the germline V gene. The CDR3 is made up of 14 amino acids. The DNA of the CDR3 is TGCAGCGTCCCCGGGACGGAGAGCAATCAGCCCCAGCATTTT. Translation: CSVPGTESNQPQHF. Based on the CDR3 plus reference TRBV29-1 and TRBJ1-5, the full variable domain is SAVISQKPSRDICQRGTSLTIQCQVDSQVTMMFWYRQQPGQSLTLIATANQGSEATYESGFVIDKFPISRPNLTFSTLTVSNMSPEDSSIYLCSVPGTESNQPQHFGDGTRLSIL.

This clone was detected only once. The rearrangement links TRBV18 to TRBJ2-7; D call uncertain. The CDR3 is 12 residues long. From germline, CDR1 is KGHSH and CDR2 LQKENI. V shed 2 bases and J shed 3 bases, with 5 bases lying between them. CDR3 sequence: CASSPESYEQYF. The CDR3 DNA reads as TGTGCCAGCTCACCAGAGAGCTACGAGCAGTACTTC. Complete variable domain (other parts from reference TRBV18 and TRBJ2-7): NAGVMQNPRHLVRRRGQEARLRCSPMKGHSHVYWYRQLPEEGLKFMVYLQKENIIDESGMPKERFSAEFPKEGPSILRIQQVVRGDSAAYFCASSPESYEQYFGPGTRLTVT.

This clone rates as large. The rearrangement joins TRBV4-1 to TRBJ2-3, with a weak D call TRBD2 (5 bases). Trimming took off 7 bases at V and 3 bases at J, with 11 bases between the two ends. The CDR3 consists of 13 residues. Germline CDR1 is MGHRA and CDR2 is YSYEKL. Written as DNA, the CDR3 is TGCGCCAGCAATGTGGGAGAAACAGATACGCAGTATTTT. It specifies CASNVGETDTQYF.

In this sample, this clone turned up a few times. This chain joins TRBV6-4 and TRBJ2-3; no firm D call. V lost 2 bases, J lost 2 bases, and 8 bases lay in between. Germline V CDR1 and CDR2: MRHNA, SNTAGT. The CDR3 consists of 14 residues. The CDR3 reads CASSDGEYTDTQYF. The CDR3 DNA reads as TGTGCCAGCAGTGACGGGGAATACACAGATACGCAGTATTTT.

This clone was counted a few times. The V gene is TRBV28, the J gene TRBJ1-3; D is uncertain. The V end lost 5 bases, the J end lost 4 bases, and 6 bases lay between the germline ends. This CDR3 is 12 amino acids long. Germline-derived CDR1 and CDR2 are MDHEN and SYDVKM. The CDR3, as DNA: TGTGCCAGCAGTCTAGCGGGAAACACCATATATTTT. Its translation: CASSLAGNTIYF.